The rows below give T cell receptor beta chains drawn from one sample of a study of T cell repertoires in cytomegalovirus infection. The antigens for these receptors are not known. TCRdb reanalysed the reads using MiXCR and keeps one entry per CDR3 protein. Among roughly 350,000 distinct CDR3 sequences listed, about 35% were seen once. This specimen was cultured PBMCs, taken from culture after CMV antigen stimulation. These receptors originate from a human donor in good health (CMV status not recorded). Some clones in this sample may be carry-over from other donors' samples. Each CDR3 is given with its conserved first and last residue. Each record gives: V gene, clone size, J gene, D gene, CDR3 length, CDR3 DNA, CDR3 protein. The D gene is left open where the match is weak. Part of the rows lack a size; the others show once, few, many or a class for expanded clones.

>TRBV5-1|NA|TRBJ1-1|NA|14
TGCGCCAGCAGCTTGGATGGGGGCCTCTCCGAAGCTTTCTTT
CASSLDGGLSEAFF
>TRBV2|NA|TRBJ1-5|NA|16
TGTGCCAGCAGGCAGGGAGCGAGAATGAGCAATCAGCCCCAGCATTTT
CASRQGARMSNQPQHF
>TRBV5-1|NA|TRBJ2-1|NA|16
TGCGCCAGCAGCTCGGGGGAGGATTTGTTCAACAATGAGCAGTTCTTC
CASSSGEDLFNNEQFF
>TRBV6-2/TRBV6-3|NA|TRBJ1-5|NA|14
TGTGCCAGCAGCCACGGACGGTATAATCAGCCCCAGCATTTT
CASSHGRYNQPQHF
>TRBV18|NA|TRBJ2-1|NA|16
TGTGCCAGCTCACCACCAAGCGCAGGTCGAAACAATGAGCAGTTCTTC
CASSPPSAGRNNEQFF
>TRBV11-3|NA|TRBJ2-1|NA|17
TGTGCCAGCAGCAACTCGGGACACACGAGCTCCTACAATGAGCAGTTCTTC
CASSNSGHTSSYNEQFF
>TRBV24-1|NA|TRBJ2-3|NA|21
TGTGCCACCAGTGATATCAAGACAGGACCCGGGACCTACGCAAAAGGAGATACGCAGTATTTT
CATSDIKTGPGTYAKGDTQYF
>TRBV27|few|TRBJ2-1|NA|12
TGTGCCAGCATCGGGGGCTACAATGAGCAGTTCTTC
CASIGGYNEQFF
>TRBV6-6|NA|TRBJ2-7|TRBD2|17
TGTGCCAGCAGTCGATCGGGACTAGCGGGAGGAGCCTACGAGCAGTACTTC
CASSRSGLAGGAYEQYF
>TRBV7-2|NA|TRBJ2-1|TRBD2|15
TGTGCCAGCAGCTTAGTAGCGGGGGTGGTGGATGAGCAGTTCTTC
CASSLVAGVVDEQFF
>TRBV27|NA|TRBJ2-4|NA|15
TGTGCCGGCAGTTCCTCGGGAGAGGCCAAAAACATTCAGTACTTC
CAGSSSGEAKNIQYF
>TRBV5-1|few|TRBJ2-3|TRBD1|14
TGCGCCAGCAGCTGGCAGGGGGCCTCAGATACGCAGTATTTT
CASSWQGASDTQYF
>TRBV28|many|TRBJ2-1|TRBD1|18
TGTGCCAGCAGCCGCGGGACAGGGGTCCCTAGCTCCTACAATGAGCAGTTCTTC
CASSRGTGVPSSYNEQFF
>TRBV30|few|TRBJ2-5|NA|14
TGTGCATGGAGGGGCCAGGGGACCCAAGAGACCCAGTACTTC
CAWRGQGTQETQYF
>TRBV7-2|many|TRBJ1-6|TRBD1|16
TGTGCCAGCAGCCTCCGACAGGGTGCAATTAATTCACCCCTCCACTTT
CASSLRQGAINSPLHF
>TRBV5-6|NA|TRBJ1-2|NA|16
TGTGCCAGCAGAGAAACGCACAGACCCGAGGGATATGGCTACACCTTC
CASRETHRPEGYGYTF
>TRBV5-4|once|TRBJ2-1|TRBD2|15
TGTGCCAGCAGTCCCGCTAGCGGGAGTGGCAATGAGCAGTTCTTC
CASSPASGSGNEQFF
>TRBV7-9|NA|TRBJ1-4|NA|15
TGTGCCAGCAGCTTAGAACTGTCCCCAAATGAAAAACTGTTTTTT
CASSLELSPNEKLFF
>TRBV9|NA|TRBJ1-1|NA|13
TGTGCCAGCAGCGTAGGGCGGAACACTGAAGCTTTCTTT
CASSVGRNTEAFF
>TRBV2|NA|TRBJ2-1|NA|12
TGTGCCAGCAGTGAAGCTGGCCATGAGCAGTTCTTC
CASSEAGHEQFF
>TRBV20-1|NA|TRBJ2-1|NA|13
TGCAGTGCTAGATCGGGACCTCGGGATGAGCAGTTCTTC
CSARSGPRDEQFF
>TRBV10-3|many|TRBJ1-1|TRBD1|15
TGTGCCATCAGTGCTGGGAGGGGGCAAGGCACTGAAGCTTTCTTT
CAISAGRGQGTEAFF
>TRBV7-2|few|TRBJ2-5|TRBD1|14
TGTGCCAGCAGACATACAGGGGGGCGAGAGACCCAGTACTTC
CASRHTGGRETQYF
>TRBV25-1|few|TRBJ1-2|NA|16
TGTGCCAGCAGTACCATCGAAAGGGGCCCCGGGGATGGCTACACCTTC
CASSTIERGPGDGYTF
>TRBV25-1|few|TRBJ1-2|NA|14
TGTGCCAGCAGTACCCCACAGAAAAACTATGGCTACACCTTC
CASSTPQKNYGYTF
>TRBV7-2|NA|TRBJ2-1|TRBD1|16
TGTGCCAGCAGCCGACAGGGGGCGCAACCCCTTAATGAGCAGTTCTTC
CASSRQGAQPLNEQFF
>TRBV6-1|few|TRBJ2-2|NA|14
TGTGCCAGCAGTAAAATTCGGGGGAACGGGGAGCTGTTTTTT
CASSKIRGNGELFF
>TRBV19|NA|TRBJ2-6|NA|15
TGTGCCAGTAAATATACACCGACTGGGGCCAACGTCCTGACTTTC
CASKYTPTGANVLTF
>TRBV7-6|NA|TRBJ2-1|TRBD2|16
TGTGCCAGCAGCCGAGACGCGGGAGGGCTCTTCAATGAGCAGTTCTTC
CASSRDAGGLFNEQFF
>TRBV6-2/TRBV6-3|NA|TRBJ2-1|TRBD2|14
TGTGCCAGCAGAGGGACTAGCGCTTACAATGAGCAGTTCTTC
CASRGTSAYNEQFF
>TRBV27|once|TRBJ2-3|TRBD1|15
TGTGCCAGCAGCCAGAGACAGGGGGCAGGAGATACGCAGTATTTT
CASSQRQGAGDTQYF
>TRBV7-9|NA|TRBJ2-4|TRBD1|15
TGTGCCAGCAGCTTACCGCGACAGGGGAAAAACATTCAGTACTTC
CASSLPRQGKNIQYF
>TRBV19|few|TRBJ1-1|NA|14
TGTGCCAGTAGTAACTCAGGCCGGAACACTGAAGCTTTCTTT
CASSNSGRNTEAFF
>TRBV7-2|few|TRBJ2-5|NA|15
TGTGCCAGCAGCTTATTGGGAGCGCCACAAGAGACCCAGTACTTC
CASSLLGAPQETQYF
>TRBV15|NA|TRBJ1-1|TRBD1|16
TGTGCCACCAGCCGAGACAGGGGGGAATTAAACACTGAAGCTTTCTTT
CATSRDRGELNTEAFF
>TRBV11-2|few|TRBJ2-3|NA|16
TGTGCCAGCAGCTTAGTCGGGGGCGGGATTGCAGATACGCAGTATTTT
CASSLVGGGIADTQYF
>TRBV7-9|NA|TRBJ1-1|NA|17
TGTGTCAGCAGCCTACTGCCGGGGGACCCAGCCCAAGGTGAAGCTTTCTTT
CVSSLLPGDPAQGEAFF
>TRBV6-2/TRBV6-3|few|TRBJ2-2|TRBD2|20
TGTGCCAGCAGTTACCCGGGACTAGCGGGAAAGGCCGTGAACACCGGGGAGCTGTTTTTT
CASSYPGLAGKAVNTGELFF
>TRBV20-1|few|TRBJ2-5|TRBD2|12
TGCAGTGCAGGGAGGGTCGGAGAGACCCAGTACTTC
CSAGRVGETQYF
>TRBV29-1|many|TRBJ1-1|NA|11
TGCAGCGTTGGGACCAGCACTGAAGCTTTCTTT
CSVGTSTEAFF
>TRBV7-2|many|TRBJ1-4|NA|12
TGTGCCAGCAGCGAGGAGGGGGAAAAACTGTTTTTT
CASSEEGEKLFF
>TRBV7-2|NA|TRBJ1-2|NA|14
TGTGCCAGCAGCTTAGAGACAGGATTGGGTGGCTACACCTTC
CASSLETGLGGYTF
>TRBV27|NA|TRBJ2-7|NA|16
TGTGCCAGCAGTTTAGATCTCTCTACTGCAACCTACGAGCAGTACTTC
CASSLDLSTATYEQYF
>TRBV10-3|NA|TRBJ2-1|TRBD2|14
TGTGCCATCAGCGGGACTAGCGGGAGCTATGAGCAGTTCTTC
CAISGTSGSYEQFF
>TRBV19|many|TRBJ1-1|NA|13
TGTGCCAGTAAGCAGGGTCCGGCCACTGAAGCTTTCTTT
CASKQGPATEAFF
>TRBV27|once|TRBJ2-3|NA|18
TGTGCCAGCAGTCCCGAACCAATAAGGGCCCCGAGAACAGATACGCAGTATTTT
CASSPEPIRAPRTDTQYF
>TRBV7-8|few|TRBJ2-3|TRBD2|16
TGTGCCAGCAGCTGGGAGACTAGCGGGAGCCCAGATACGCAGTATTTT
CASSWETSGSPDTQYF
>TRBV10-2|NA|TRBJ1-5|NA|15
TGCGCCAGCAGTGAGTCCTCGGCGAGCAATCAGCCCCAGCATTTT
CASSESSASNQPQHF
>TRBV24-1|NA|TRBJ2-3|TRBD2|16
TGTGCCACCAGTGACAGGCTAGCGGGAGACACAGATACGCAGTATTTT
CATSDRLAGDTDTQYF
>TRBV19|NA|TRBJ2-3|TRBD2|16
TGTGCCAGTAGTACTTTAGCGGGAGGCTTGGTAGATACGCAGTATTTT
CASSTLAGGLVDTQYF
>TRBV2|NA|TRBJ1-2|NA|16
TGTGCCAGCAGTGCGGAAACTAAGGGCAGGAGCTATGGCTACACCTTC
CASSAETKGRSYGYTF
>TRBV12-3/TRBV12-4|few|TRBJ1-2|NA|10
TGTGCCAGCAGTCACTATGGCTACACCTTC
CASSHYGYTF
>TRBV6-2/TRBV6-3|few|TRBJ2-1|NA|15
TGTGCCAGCAGTCCATCGGGTGCAGGGGGAGGCGAGCAGTTCTTC
CASSPSGAGGGEQFF